This TCR beta chain was found in a study of regulatory T cells in long-lasting Graves disease. Turning to the study itself: Prior antithyroid drug treatment in newly diagnosed Graves' patients lasted under 3 months.

Germline V gene lookup returns CDR1 SEHNR and CDR2 FQNEAQ (reference sequence). This CDR3 is 14 amino acids long. The V end was cut by 3 bases, the J end by 8 bases, with 13 bases between. Time point specified: newly diagnosed GD, antithyroid drugs for less than 3 months. After RNA was extracted from PBMCs, the TCR library was made from it. CDR3 regions were amplified by Arm-PCR using iRepertoire HTBI primers to build TCR beta libraries. Authors' processing steps: Overall, samples carried some 67 TRBV and about 14 TRBJ segments. TCRdb redid the calling of the multiplex PCR reads with MiXCR, one entry per CDR3 protein. The V and J calls were not made by the authors but by TCRdb's processing. The table shows some 450,000 distinct CDR3 sequences, with 15% to 20% occurring only once. The same sample was also used in a study of T cells in Graves' hyperthyroidism and ophthalmopathy. From that paper: Pregnant or lactating patients were excluded, as were those with uncontrolled infection or other autoimmune disease. Most thyroid clonotypes expanded above 0.001 appeared in blood too.

This chain uses TRBV7-9 with TRBJ1-4; D is uncertain. Source: peripheral blood mononuclear cells (PBMCs), taken at new diagnosis, from a patient treated with antithyroid drugs. This TCR came from a woman under 40 with Graves disease. Here the CDR3 DNA reads TGTGCCAGCAGCTTCGGACCTGGAGGGGAAAAACTGTTTTTT. Translation gives CASSFGPGGEKLFF.